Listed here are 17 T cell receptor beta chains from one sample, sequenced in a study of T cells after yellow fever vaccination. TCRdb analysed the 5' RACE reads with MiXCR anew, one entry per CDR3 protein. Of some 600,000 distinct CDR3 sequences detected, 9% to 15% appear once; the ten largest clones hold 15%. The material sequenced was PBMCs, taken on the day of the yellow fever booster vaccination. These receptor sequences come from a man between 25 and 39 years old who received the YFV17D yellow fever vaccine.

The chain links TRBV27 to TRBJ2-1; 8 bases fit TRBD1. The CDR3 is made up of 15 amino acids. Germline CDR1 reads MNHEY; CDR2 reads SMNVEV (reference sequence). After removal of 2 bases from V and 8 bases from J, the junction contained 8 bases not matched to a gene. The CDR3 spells CASSLAAGGSYEQFF. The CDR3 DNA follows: TGTGCCAGCAGTTTAGCGGCAGGGGGCAGTTATGAGCAGTTCTTC.

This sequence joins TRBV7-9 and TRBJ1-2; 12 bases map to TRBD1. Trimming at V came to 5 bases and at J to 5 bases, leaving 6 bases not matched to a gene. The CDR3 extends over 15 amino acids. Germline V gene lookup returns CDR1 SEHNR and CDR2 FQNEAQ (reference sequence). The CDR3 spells CASSLQGQGAYGYTF. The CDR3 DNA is TGTGCCAGCAGCCTCCAGGGACAGGGGGCATATGGCTACACCTTC.

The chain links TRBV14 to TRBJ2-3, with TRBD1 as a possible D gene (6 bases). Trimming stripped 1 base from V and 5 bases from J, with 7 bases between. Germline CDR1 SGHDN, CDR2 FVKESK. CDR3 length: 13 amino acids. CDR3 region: CASSQAGEDTQYF. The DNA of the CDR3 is TGTGCCAGCAGCCAAGCAGGGGAAGATACGCAGTATTTT.

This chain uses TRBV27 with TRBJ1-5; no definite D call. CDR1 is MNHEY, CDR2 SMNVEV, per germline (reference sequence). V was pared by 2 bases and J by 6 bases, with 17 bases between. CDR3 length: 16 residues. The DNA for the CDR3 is TGTGCCAGCAGTTTAAGAGGGAATGGAATAGGTCAGCCCCAGCATTTT. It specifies CASSLRGNGIGQPQHF.

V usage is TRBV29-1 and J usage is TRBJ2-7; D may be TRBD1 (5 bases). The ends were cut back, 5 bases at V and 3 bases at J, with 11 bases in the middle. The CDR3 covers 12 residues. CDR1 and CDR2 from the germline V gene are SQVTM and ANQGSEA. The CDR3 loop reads CSVLYRSYEQYF. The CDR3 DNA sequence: TGCAGCGTTTTGTACAGGAGCTACGAGCAGTACTTC.

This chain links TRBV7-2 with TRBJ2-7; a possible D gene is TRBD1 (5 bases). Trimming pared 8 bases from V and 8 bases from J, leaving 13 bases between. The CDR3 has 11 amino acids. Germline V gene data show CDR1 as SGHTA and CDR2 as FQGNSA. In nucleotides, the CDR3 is TGTGCCAGCGGACATAGCAGTCAGCAGTACTTC. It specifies CASGHSSQQYF. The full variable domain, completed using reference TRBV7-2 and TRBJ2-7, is GAGVSQSPSNKVTEKGKDVELRCDPISGHTALYWYRQSLGQGLEFLIYFQGNSAPDKSGLPSDRFSAERTGGSVSTLTIQRTQQEDSAVYLCASGHSSQQYFGPGTRLTVT.

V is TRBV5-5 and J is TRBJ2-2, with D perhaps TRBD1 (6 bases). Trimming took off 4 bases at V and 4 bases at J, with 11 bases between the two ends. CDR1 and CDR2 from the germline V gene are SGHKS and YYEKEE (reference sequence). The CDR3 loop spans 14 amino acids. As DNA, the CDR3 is TGTGCCAGCAGCACACAGGGAAGCACCGGGGAGCTGTTTTTT. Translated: CASSTQGSTGELFF.

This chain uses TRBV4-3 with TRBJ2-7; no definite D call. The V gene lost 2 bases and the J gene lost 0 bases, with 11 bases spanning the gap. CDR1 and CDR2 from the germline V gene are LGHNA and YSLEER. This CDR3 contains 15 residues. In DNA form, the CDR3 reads TGCGCCAGCAGCCAACTTGCCCAGGTCTCCTACGAGCAGTACTTC. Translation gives CASSQLAQVSYEQYF.

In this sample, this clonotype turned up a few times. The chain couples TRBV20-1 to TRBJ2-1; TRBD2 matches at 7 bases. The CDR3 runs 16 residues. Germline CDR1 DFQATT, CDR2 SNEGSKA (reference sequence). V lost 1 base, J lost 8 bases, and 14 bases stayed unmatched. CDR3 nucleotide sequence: TGCAGTGCTAGAGTAGTTACTAGCGCCGTATTCGATGAGCAGTTCTTC. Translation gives CSARVVTSAVFDEQFF.

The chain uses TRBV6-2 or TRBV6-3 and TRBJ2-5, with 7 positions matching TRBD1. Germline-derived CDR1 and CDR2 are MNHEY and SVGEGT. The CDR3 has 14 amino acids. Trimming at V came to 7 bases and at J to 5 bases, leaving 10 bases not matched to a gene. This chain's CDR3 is CASTSTGLRETQYF. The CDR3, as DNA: TGTGCCAGCACCTCGACAGGGTTAAGGGAGACCCAGTACTTC.

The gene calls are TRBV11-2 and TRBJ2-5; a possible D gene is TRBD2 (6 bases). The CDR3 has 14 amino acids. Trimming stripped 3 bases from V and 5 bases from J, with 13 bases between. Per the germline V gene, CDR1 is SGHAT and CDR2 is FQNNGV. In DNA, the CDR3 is TGTGCCAGCAGCTTCAGTACACGGGGGGAGACCCAGTACTTC. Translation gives CASSFSTRGETQYF.

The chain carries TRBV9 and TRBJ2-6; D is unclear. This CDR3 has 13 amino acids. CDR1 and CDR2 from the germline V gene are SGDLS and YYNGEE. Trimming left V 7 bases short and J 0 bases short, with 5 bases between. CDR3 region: CASHNSGANVLTF. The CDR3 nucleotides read TGTGCCAGCCATAACTCTGGGGCCAACGTCCTGACTTTC.

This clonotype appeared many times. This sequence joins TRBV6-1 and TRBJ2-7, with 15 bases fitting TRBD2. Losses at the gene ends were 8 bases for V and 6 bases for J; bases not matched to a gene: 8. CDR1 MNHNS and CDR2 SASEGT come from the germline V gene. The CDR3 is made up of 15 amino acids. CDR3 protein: CASSGLAGGEPEQYF. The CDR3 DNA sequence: TGTGCCAGCTCGGGACTAGCGGGAGGAGAGCCCGAGCAGTACTTC.

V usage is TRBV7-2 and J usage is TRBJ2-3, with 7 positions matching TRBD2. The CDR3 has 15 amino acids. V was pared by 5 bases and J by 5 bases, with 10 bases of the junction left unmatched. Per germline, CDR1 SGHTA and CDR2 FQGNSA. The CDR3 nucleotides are TGTGCCAGCAGCCGACCCGGCGGGAGAGTAGATACGCAGTATTTT. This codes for CASSRPGGRVDTQYF.

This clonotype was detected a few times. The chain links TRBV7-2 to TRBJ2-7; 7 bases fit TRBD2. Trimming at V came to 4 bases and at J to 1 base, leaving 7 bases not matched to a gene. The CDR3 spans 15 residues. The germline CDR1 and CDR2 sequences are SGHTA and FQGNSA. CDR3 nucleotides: TGTGCCAGCAGCTCGTGGACTAGAGGATCCTACGAGCAGTACTTC. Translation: CASSSWTRGSYEQYF.

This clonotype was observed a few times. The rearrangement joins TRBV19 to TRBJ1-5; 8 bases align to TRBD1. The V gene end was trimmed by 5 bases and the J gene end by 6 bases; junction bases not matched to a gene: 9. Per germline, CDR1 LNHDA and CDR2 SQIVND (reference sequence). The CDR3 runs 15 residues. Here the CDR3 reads CASSGFRGLVQPQHF. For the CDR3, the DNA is TGTGCCAGTAGTGGATTCAGGGGGCTCGTTCAGCCCCAGCATTTT.

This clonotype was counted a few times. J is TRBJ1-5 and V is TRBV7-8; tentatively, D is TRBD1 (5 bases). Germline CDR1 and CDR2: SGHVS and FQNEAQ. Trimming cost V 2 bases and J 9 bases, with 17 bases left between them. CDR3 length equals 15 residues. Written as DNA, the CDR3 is TGTGCCAGCAGCTTAAGTGGGGACGTCGGTGCGCCCCAGCATTTT. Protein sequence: CASSLSGDVGAPQHF.